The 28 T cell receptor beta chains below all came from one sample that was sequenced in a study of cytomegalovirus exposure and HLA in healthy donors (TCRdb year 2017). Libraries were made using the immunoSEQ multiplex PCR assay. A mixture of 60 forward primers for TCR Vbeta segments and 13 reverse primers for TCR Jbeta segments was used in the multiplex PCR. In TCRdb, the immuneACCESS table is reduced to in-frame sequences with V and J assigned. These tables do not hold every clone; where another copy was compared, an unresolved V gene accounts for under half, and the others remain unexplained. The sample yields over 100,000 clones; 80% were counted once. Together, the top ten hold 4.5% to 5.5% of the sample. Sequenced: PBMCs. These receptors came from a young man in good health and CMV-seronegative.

In DNA, the CDR3 is TGTGCCAGCAGCTTAGCTGGTCAGGTGGGGACCCAGTACTTC. Translated: CASSLAGQVGTQYF. The V and J genes are TRBV7-9 and TRBJ2-5; D remains ambiguous. The V and J ends lost 0 bases and 7 bases respectively, with 12 bases between them. There are 14 residues in the CDR3. Germline loops: CDR1 SEHNR, CDR2 FQNEAQ (reference sequence).

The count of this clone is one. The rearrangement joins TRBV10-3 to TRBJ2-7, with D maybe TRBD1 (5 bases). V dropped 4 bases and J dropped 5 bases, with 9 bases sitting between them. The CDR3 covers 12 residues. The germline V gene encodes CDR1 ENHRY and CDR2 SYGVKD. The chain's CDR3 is CAISGPGNEQYF. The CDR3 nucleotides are TGTGCCATCAGTGGGCCAGGGAACGAGCAGTACTTC.

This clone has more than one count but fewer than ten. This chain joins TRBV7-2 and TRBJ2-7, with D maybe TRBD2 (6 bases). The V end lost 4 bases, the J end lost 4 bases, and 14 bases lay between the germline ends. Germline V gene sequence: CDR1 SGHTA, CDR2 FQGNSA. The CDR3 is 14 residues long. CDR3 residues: CASSSGRSSYEQYF. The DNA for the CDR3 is TGTGCCAGCAGCTCGGGGAGGAGCTCGTACGAGCAGTACTTC.

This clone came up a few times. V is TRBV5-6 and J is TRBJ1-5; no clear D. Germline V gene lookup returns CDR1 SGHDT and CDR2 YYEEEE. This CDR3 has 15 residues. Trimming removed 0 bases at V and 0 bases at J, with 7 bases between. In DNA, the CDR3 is TGTGCCAGCAGCTTGGCTCTTTTTAGCAATCAGCCCCAGCATTTT. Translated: CASSLALFSNQPQHF.

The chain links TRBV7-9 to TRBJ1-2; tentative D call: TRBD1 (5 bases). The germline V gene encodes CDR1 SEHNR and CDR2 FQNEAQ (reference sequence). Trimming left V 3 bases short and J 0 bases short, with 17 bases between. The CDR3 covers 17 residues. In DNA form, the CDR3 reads TGTGCCAGCAGCTTGCGGAGGGAGAAAGGGGCTAACTATGGCTACACCTTC. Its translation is CASSLRREKGANYGYTF.

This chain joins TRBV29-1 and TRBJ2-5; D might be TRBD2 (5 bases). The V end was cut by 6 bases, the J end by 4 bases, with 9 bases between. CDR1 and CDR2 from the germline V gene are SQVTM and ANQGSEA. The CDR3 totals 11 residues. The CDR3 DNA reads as TGCAGCGTACCGGGGTTAGAGACCCAGTACTTC. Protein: CSVPGLETQYF.

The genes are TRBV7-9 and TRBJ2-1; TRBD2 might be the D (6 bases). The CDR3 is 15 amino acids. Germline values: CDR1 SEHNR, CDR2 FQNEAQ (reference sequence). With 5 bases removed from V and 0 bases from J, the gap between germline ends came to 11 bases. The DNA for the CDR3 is TGTGCCAGCAGCCCCGCGGGGAGCTCCTACAATGAGCAGTTCTTC. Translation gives CASSPAGSSYNEQFF.

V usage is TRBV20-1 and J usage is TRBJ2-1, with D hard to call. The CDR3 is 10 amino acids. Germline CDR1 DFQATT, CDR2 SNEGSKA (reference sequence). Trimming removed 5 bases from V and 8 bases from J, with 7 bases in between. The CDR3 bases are TGCAGTGCTGGTCGGGATGAGCAGTTCTTC. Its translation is CSAGRDEQFF.

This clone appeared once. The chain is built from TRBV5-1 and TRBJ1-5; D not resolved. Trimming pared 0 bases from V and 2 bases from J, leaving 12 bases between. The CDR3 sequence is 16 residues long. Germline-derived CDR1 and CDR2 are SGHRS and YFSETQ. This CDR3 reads CASSLDGSRGNQPQHF. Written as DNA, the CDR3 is TGCGCCAGCAGCTTGGACGGGAGTAGGGGCAATCAGCCCCAGCATTTT.

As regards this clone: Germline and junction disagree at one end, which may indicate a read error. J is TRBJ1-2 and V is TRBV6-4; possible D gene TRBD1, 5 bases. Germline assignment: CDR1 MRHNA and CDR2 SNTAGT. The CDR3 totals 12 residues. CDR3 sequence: CASSMSGIGYIF. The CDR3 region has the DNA TGTGCCAGCAGTATGTCAGGGATTGGCTACATCTTC.

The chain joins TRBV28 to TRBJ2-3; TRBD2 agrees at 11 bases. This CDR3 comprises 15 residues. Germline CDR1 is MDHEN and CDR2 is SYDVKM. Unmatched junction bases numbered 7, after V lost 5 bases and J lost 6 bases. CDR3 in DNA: TGTGCCAGCAGTACCCTAGCGGGGGGCAAGGATACGCAGTATTTT. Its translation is CASSTLAGGKDTQYF.

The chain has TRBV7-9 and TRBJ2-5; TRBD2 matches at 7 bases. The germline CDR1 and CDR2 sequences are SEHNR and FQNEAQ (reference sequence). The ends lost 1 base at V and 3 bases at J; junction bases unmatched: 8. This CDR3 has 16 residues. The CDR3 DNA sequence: TGTGCCAGCAGCTTAGGGCGGGGGATCGTCGAAGAGACCCAGTACTTC. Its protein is CASSLGRGIVEETQYF.

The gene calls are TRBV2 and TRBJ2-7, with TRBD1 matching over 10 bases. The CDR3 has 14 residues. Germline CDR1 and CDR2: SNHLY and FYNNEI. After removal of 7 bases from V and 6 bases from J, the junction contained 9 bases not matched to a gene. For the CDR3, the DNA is TGTGCCAGCATGAGAGGGACAGGGGTAGGCGAGCAGTACTTC. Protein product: CASMRGTGVGEQYF.

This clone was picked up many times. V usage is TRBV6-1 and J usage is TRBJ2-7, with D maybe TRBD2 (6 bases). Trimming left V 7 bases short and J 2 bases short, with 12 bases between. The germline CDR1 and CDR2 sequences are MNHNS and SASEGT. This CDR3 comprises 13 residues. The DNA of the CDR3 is TGTGCCAGCATTCGGGGGAAAGCCTACGAGCAGTACTTC. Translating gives CASIRGKAYEQYF.

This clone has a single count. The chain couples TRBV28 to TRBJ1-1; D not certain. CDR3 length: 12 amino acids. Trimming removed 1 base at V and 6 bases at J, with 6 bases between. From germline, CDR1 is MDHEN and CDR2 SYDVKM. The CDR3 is CASSLSRSEAFF. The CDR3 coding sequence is TGTGCCAGCAGTTTATCCAGGTCTGAAGCTTTCTTT.

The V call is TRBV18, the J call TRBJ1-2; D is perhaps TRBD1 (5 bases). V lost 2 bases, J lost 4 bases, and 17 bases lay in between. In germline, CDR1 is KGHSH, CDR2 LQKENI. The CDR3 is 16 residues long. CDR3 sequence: CASSPAPGIRGYGYTF. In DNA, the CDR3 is TGTGCCAGCTCACCAGCGCCGGGCATTAGGGGCTATGGCTACACCTTC.

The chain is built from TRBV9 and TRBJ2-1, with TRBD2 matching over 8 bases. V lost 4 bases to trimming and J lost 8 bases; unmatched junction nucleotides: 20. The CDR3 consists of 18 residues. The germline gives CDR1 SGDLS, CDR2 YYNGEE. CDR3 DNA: TGTGCCAGCAGCTTGCGACGCCTACCGGGACTAGATTCTCATGAGCAGTTCTTC. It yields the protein CASSLRRLPGLDSHEQFF.

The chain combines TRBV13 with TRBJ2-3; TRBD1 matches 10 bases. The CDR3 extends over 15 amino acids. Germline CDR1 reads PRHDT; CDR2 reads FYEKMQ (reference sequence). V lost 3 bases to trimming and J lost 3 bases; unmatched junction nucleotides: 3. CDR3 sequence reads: CASSLGQGRTDTQYF. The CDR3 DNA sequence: TGTGCCAGCAGCTTGGGACAGGGGCGTACAGATACGCAGTATTTT.

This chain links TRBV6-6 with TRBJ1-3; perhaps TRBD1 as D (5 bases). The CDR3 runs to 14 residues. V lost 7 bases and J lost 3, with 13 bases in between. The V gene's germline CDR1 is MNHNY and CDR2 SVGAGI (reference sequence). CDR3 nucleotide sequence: TGTGCCAGCACCTCAGGGTGGTATGGAAACACCATATATTTT. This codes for CASTSGWYGNTIYF.

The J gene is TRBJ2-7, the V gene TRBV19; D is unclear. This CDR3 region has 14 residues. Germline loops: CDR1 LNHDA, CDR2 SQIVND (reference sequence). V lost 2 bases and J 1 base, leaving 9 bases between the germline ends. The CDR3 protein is CASSITANSYEQYF. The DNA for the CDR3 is TGTGCCAGTAGTATAACAGCCAATTCCTACGAGCAGTACTTC. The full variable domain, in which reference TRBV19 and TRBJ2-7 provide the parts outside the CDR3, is DGGITQSPKYLFRKEGQNVTLSCEQNLNHDAMYWYRQDPGQGLRLIYYSQIVNDFQKGDIAEGYSVSREKKESFPLTVTSAQKNPTAFYLCASSITANSYEQYFGPGTRLTVT.

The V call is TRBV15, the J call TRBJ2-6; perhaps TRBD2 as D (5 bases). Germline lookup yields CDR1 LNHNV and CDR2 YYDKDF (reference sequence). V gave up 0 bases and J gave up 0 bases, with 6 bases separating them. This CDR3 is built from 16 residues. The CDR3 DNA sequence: TGTGCCACCAGCAGAGATGCGGGCTCTGGGGCCAACGTCCTGACTTTC. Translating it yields CATSRDAGSGANVLTF.

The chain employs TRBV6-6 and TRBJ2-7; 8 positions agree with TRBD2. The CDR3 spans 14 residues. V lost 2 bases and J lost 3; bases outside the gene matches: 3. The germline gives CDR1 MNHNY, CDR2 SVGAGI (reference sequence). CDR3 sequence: CASSYSGSFYEQYF. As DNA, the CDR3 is TGTGCCAGCAGTTACAGCGGGAGTTTCTACGAGCAGTACTTC.

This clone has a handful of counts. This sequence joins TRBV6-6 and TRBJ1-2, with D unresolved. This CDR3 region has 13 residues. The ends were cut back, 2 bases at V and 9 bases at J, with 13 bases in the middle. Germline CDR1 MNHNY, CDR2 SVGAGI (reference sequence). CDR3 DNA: TGTGCCAGCAGTTACCCCGACTCCCGAAGCTACACCTTC. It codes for CASSYPDSRSYTF.

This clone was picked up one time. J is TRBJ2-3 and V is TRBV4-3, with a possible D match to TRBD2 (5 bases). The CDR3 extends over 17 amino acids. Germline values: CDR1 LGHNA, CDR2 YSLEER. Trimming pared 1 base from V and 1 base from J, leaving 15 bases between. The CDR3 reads CASSQGLEAVGTDTQYF. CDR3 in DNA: TGCGCCAGCAGCCAAGGGCTTGAAGCGGTGGGCACAGATACGCAGTATTTT.

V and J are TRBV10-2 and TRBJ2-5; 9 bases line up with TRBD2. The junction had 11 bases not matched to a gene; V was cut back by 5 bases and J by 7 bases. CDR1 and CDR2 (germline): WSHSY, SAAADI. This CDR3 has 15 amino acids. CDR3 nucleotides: TGCGCCAGCAGTAACCGACTAGCGGAAGGGGGGACCCAGTACTTC. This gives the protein CASSNRLAEGGTQYF.

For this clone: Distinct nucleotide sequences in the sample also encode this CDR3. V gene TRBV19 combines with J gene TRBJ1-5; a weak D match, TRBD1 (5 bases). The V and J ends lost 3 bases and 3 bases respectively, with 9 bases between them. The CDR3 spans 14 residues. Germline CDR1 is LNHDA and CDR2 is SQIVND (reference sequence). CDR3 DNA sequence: TGTGCCAGTAGTATTGCAGGGCTCAATCAGCCCCAGCATTTT. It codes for CASSIAGLNQPQHF. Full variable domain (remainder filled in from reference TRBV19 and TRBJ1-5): DGGITQSPKYLFRKEGQNVTLSCEQNLNHDAMYWYRQDPGQGLRLIYYSQIVNDFQKGDIAEGYSVSREKKESFPLTVTSAQKNPTAFYLCASSIAGLNQPQHFGDGTRLSIL.

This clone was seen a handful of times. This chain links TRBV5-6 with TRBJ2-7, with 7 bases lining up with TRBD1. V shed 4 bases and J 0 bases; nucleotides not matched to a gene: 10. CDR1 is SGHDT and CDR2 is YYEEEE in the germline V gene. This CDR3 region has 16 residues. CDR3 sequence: CASSLGRQGRSYEQYF. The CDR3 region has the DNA TGTGCCAGCAGCCTAGGGCGACAGGGCCGCTCCTACGAGCAGTACTTC.

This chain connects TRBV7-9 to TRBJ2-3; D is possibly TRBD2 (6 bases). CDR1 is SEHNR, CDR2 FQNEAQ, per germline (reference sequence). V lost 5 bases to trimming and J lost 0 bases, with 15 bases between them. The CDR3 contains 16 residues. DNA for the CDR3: TGTGCCAGCAGCCCCGGGGGACCCAAAAGCACAGATACGCAGTATTTT. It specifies CASSPGGPKSTDTQYF.